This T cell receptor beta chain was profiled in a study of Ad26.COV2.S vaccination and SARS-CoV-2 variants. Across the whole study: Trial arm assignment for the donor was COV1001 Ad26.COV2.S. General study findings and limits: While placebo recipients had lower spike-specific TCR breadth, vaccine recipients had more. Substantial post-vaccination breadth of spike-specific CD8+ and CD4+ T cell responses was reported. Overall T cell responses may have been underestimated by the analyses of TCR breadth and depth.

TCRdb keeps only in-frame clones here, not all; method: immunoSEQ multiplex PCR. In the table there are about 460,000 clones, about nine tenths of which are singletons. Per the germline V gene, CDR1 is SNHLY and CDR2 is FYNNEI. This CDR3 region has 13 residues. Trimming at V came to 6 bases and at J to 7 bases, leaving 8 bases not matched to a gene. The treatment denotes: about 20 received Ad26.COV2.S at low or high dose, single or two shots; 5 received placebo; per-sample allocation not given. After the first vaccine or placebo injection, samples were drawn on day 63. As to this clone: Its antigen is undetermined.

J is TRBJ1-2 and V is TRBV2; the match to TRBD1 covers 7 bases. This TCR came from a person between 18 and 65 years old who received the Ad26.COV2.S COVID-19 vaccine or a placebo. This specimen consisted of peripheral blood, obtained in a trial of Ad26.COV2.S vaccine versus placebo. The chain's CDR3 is CASRTGTDSGYTF. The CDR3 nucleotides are TGTGCCAGCAGGACTGGGACAGACAGTGGCTACACCTTC.